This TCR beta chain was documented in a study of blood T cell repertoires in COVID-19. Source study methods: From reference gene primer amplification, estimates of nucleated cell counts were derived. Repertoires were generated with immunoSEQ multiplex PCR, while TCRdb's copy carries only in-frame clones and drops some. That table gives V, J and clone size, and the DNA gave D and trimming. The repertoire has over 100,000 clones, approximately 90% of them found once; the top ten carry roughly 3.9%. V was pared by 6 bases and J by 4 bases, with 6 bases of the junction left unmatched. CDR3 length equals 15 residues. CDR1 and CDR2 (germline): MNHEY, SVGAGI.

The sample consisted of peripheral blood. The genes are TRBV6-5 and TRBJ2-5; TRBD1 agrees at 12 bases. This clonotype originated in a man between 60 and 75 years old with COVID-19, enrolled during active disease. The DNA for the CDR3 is TGTGCCAGCAGGAGGGGACAGGGGGCAGGAGAGACCCAGTACTTC. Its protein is CASRRGQGAGETQYF.